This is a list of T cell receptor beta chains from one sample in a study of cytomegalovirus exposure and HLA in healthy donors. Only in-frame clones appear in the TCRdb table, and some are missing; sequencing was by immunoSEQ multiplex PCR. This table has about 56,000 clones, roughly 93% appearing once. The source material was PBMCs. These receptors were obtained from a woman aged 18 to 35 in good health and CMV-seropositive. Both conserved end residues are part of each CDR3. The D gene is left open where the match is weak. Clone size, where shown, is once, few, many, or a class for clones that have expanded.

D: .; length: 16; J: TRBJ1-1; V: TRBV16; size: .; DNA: TGTGCCAGCAGCCAACCGGGGCGGAGGGCGGACACTGAAGCTTTCTTT; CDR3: CASSQPGRRADTEAFF
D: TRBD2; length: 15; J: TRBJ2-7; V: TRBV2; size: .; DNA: TGTGCCAGCAGTCAAGCGGGGGGGTCGTCCTACGAGCAGTACTTC; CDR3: CASSQAGGSSYEQYF
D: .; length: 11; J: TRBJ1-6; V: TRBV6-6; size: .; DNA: TGTGCCAGCTCATTACAGGGCACCCTCCACTTT; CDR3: CASSLQGTLHF
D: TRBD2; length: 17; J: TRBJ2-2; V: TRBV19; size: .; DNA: TGTGCCAGTAGTACGAGACTAGCGGGGACTAGAACCGGGGAGCTGTTTTTT; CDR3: CASSTRLAGTRTGELFF
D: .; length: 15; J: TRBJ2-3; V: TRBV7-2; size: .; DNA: TGTGCCAGCAGCCCTCAAAGCGGTTTCACAGATACGCAGTATTTT; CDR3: CASSPQSGFTDTQYF
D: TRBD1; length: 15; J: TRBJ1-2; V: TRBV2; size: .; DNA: TGTGCCAGCAGCCCGGACAGGGGGCGTAACTATGGCTACACCTTC; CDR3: CASSPDRGRNYGYTF
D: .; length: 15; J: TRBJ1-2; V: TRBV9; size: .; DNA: TGTGCCAGCAGCCCCTTGGGGCTCCAGAACGGTGGCTACACCTTC; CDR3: CASSPLGLQNGGYTF
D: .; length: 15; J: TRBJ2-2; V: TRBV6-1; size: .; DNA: TGTGCCAGCAGTGGTACGACAGGCAACACCGGGGAGCTGTTTTTT; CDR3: CASSGTTGNTGELFF
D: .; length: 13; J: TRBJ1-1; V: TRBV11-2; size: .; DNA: TGTGCCAGCAGCTTAGATCGGGGCACTGAAGCTTTCTTT; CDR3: CASSLDRGTEAFF
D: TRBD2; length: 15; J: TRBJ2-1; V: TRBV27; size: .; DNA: TGTGCCAGCAGTTTTTTAGCGGGGGCAAGGAATGAGCAGTTCTTC; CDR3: CASSFLAGARNEQFF
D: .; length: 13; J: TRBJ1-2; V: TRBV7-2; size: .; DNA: TGTGCCAGCAGCCTAGGGGGGGGCTATGGCTACACCTTC; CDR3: CASSLGGGYGYTF
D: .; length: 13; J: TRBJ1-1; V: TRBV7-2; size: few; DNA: TGTGCCAGCAGCTTATTGGGGCACACTGAAGCTTTCTTT; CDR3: CASSLLGHTEAFF
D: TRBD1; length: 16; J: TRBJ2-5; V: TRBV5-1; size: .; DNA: TGCGCCAGCAGTAAACAACTGACAGGGGGCCAGGAGACCCAGTACTTC; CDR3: CASSKQLTGGQETQYF
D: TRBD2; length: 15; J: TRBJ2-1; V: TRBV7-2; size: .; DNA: TGTGCCAGCAGCTTAGATGGGGGGGCCTACAATGAGCAGTTCTTC; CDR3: CASSLDGGAYNEQFF
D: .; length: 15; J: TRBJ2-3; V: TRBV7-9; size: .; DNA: TGTGCCAGCAGCTTAGGGCAGGCCCCAGGAGATACGCAGTATTTT; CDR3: CASSLGQAPGDTQYF
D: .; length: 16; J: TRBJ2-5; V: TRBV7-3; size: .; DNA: TGTGCCAGCACCCCACCCGCAGCGGGCCTCCAAGAGACCCAGTACTTC; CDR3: CASTPPAAGLQETQYF
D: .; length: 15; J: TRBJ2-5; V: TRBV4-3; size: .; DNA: TGCGCCAGCAGCCAGGACCCGACTAGTTGGGAGACCCAGTACTTC; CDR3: CASSQDPTSWETQYF
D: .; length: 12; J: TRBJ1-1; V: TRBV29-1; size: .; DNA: TGCAGCGTTGTCATCGGGAACACTGAAGCTTTCTTT; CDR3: CSVVIGNTEAFF
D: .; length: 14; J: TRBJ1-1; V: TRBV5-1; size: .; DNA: TGCGCCAGCAGCGCAGTCTTTTATACCACTGAAGCTTTCTTT; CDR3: CASSAVFYTTEAFF
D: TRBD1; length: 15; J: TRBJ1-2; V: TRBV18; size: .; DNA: TGTGCCAGCTCACCCACGGGGGACAGGGACTATGGCTACACCTTC; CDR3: CASSPTGDRDYGYTF
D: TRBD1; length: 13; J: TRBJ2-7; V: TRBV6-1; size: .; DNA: TGTGCCAGCTCAGGGACAGGGATCTACGAGCAGTACTTC; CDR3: CASSGTGIYEQYF
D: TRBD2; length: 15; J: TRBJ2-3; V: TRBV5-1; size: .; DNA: TGCGCCAGCAGCCCCGGGACTAGCGGGGGATATACGCAGTATTTT; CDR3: CASSPGTSGGYTQYF
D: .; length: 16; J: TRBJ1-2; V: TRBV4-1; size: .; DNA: TGCGCCAGCAGCCAAGAAGCTTCTGGTCTAGGCTATGGCTACACCTTC; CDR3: CASSQEASGLGYGYTF
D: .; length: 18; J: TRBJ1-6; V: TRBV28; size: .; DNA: TGTGCCAGCAGAGTTAGGGTTACAGGGAGCTCCTATAATTCACCCCTCCACTTT; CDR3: CASRVRVTGSSYNSPLHF
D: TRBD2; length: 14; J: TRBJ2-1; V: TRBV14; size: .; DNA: TGTGCCAGCAGACGGCGGGGGGCTGGGAATGAGCAGTTCTTC; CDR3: CASRRRGAGNEQFF
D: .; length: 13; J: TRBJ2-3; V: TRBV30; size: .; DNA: TGTGCCTGGAGTGTACGAAGGGGTGATACGCAGTATTTT; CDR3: CAWSVRRGDTQYF
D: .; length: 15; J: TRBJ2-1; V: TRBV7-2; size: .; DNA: TGTGCCAGCAGTTCCCCCCTCCTTTCCTACAATGAGCAGTTCTTC; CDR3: CASSSPLLSYNEQFF
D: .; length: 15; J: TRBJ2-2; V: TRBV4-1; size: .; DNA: TGCGCCAGCAGAAACAGGGCCCGAAATACCGGGGAGCTGTTTTTT; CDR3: CASRNRARNTGELFF
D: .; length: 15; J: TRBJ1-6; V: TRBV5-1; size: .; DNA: TGCGCCAGCAGCTTGGTGGCAGGGTCTAATTCACCCCTCCACTTT; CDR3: CASSLVAGSNSPLHF
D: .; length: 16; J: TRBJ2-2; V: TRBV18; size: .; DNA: TGTGCCAGCTCACCACGTACAGGGCCGAACACCGGGGAGCTGTTTTTT; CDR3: CASSPRTGPNTGELFF
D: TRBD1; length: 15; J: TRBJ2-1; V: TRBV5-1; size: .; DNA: TGCGCCAGCAGCCTAGGACAGGGGGAGCACAATGAGCAGTTCTTC; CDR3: CASSLGQGEHNEQFF
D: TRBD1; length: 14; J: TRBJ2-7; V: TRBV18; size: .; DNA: TGTGCCAGCTCACCGGGGGACAGGAACTACGAGCAGTACTTC; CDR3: CASSPGDRNYEQYF
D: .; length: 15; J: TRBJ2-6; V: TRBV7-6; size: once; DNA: TGTGCCAGCAGCTTACGTAGCTCTGGGGCCAACGTCCTGACTTTC; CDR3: CASSLRSSGANVLTF
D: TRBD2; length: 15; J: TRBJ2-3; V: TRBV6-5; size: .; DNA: TGTGCCAGCAGTGACTCGCGGGGGGGCACAGATACGCAGTATTTT; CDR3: CASSDSRGGTDTQYF
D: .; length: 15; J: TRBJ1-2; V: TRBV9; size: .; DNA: TGTGCCAGCAGCGCGGAAGCGGAGTTCTTAAGTGGCTACACCTTC; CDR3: CASSAEAEFLSGYTF
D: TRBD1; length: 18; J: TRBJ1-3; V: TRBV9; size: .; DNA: TGTGCCAGCAGCGTTGGGACAGGGGTAACTGTTGCTGGAAACACCATATATTTT; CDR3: CASSVGTGVTVAGNTIYF
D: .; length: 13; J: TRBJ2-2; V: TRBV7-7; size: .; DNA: TGTGCCAGCAGCAAAACAGGGCCCGGGGAGCTGTTTTTT; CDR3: CASSKTGPGELFF
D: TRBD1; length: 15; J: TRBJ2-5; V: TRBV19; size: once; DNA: TGTGCCAGTAGTGACGGGACAGCACACGAAGAGACCCAGTACTTC; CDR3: CASSDGTAHEETQYF
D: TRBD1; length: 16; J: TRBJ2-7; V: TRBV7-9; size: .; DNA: TGTGCCAGCAGCCCACAGGTGACAGGGCCACAATACGAGCAGTACTTC; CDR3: CASSPQVTGPQYEQYF
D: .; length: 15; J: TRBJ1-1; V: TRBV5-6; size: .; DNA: TGTGCCAGCAGCTTGTTTAGCGGGCAGCACACTGAAGCTTTCTTT; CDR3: CASSLFSGQHTEAFF
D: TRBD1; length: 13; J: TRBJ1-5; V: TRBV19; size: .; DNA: TGTGCCAGTAGAGCACAGGGGAATCAGCCCCAGCATTTT; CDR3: CASRAQGNQPQHF
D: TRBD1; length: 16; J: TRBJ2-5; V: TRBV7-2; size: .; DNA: TGTGCCAGCAGCCCCCGGACAGGGGGGAGAAGAGAGACCCAGTACTTC; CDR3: CASSPRTGGRRETQYF
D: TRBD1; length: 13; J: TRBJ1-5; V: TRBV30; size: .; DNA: TGTGCCTGGGGGACAGGGGGCAATCAGCCCCAGCATTTT; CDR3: CAWGTGGNQPQHF
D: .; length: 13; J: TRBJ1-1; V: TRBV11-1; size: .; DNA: TGTGCCAGCAGCACACAGGGGAACACTGAAGCTTTCTTT; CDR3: CASSTQGNTEAFF
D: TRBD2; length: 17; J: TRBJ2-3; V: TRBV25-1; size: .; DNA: TGTGCCAGCAGTGAACTAACTATGGCGGGGGGAACAGATACGCAGTATTTT; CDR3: CASSELTMAGGTDTQYF
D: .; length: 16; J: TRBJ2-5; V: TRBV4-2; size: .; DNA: TGTGCCAGCAGCCAAGCACCTCTCGCGGGCCAAGAGACCCAGTACTTC; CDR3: CASSQAPLAGQETQYF
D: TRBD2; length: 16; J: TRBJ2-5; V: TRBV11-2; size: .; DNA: TGTGCCAGCAGCCCCTCTCAGCGGGGGGACCAAGAGACCCAGTACTTC; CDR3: CASSPSQRGDQETQYF
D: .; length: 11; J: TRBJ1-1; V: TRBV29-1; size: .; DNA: TGCAGCGTGGGCCAGGGTCGAGTTGCTTTCTTT; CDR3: CSVGQGRVAFF
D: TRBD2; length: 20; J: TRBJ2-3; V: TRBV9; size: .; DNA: TGTGCCAGCACCGCGGCTAAGAGGACTAGCGGACTACCTAGCACAGATACGCAGTATTTT; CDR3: CASTAAKRTSGLPSTDTQYF
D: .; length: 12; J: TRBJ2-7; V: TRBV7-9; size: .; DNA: TGTGCCAGCAGGGACAGATACTACGAGCAGTACTTC; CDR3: CASRDRYYEQYF
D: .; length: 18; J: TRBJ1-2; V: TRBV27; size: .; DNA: TGTGCCAGCAGTTTAAGTTTTTCGGGAGGGGCCGTTAACTATGGCTACACCTTC; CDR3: CASSLSFSGGAVNYGYTF
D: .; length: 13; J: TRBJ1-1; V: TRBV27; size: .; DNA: TGTGCCAGCAGTGGGTGGGAGGACACTGAAGCTTTCTTT; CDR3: CASSGWEDTEAFF
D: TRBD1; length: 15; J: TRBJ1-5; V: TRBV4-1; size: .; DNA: TGCGCCAGCAGCCAAGGGGCAGGGACAGGCCAGCCCCAGCATTTT; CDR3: CASSQGAGTGQPQHF
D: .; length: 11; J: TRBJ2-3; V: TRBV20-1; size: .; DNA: TGCAGTGCTGGAAGACAGGACACGCAGTATTTT; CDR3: CSAGRQDTQYF
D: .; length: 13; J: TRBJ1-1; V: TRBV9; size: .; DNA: TGTGCCAGCAGCGTTGGAGGGTCGACTGAAGCTTTCTTT; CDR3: CASSVGGSTEAFF
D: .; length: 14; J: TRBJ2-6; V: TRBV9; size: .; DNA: TGTGCCAGCAGCGTCGAGTCTGGGGCCAACGTCCTGACTTTC; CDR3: CASSVESGANVLTF